This TCR beta chain was recorded in a study of blood T cell repertoires in COVID-19. Study as a whole: COVID-19 samples, acute and convalescent, were from the United States, Italy and Spain. PBMCs, B-cell-depleted T cells, or T cells were the source of the cDNA or gDNA that made up the material.

In the study's own analysis: Estimation of nucleated cell counts was performed using reference gene primer amplification. Produced via immunoSEQ multiplex PCR; TCRdb's table is partial and in-frame only. That table furnishes V, J and clone size, whereas the DNA furnished D and trimming. The table includes under 45,000 clones, 65% to 85% detected once. Patients of the Seattle cohort, enrolled during active infection, were followed longitudinally. V was trimmed by 0 bases and J by 5 bases, leaving 14 bases between them. CDR1 SGDLS and CDR2 YYNGEE come from the germline V gene. The CDR3 has 15 residues. Sequencing was performed on peripheral blood. V is TRBV9 and J is TRBJ1-1; possible D gene TRBD1, 5 bases. The origin of this receptor is a man between 65 and 85 years old with COVID-19, enrolled during active disease. CDR3 sequence: CASSVDAGRGTEAFF. The CDR3 nucleotides read TGTGCCAGCAGCGTAGACGCGGGACGTGGGACTGAAGCTTTCTTT.